The 22 T cell receptor beta chains given below trace back to one sample, sequenced in a study of blood T cell repertoires in COVID-19. The repertoire was sequenced with immunoSEQ multiplex PCR; TCRdb's copy has only in-frame clones and lacks some. Among about 130,000 clones listed, over 80% were seen once. The sequencing sample was made of PBMCs or T cells enriched from blood (not recorded which). These receptors were obtained from a man aged 30-40 years who had recovered from COVID-19.

The chain combines TRBV19 with TRBJ1-1; possible D gene TRBD1, 5 bases. Trimming cost V 0 bases and J 11 bases, with 13 bases left between them. Looked up from germline, CDR1 is LNHDA and CDR2 is SQIVND (reference sequence). This CDR3 is built from 13 residues. In nucleotides, the CDR3 is TGTGCCAGTAGTATAGAAGACAGTCAGCTGGCTTTCTTT. This encodes CASSIEDSQLAFF.

The rearrangement links TRBV29-1 to TRBJ1-1; 7 bases agree with TRBD1. V was pared by 3 bases and J by 4 bases, with 8 bases of the junction left unmatched. The CDR3 has 14 amino acids. CDR1 and CDR2 (germline): SQVTM, ANQGSEA. The CDR3 is CSVEGEAGGTEAFF. CDR3 sequence (DNA): TGCAGCGTTGAGGGTGAAGCAGGGGGCACTGAAGCTTTCTTT. Full variable domain (remainder filled in from reference TRBV29-1 and TRBJ1-1): SAVISQKPSRDICQRGTSLTIQCQVDSQVTMMFWYRQQPGQSLTLIATANQGSEATYESGFVIDKFPISRPNLTFSTLTVSNMSPEDSSIYLCSVEGEAGGTEAFFGQGTRLTVV.

The chain links TRBV30 to TRBJ1-3, with 7 bases that match TRBD1. The V and J ends lost 0 bases and 0 bases, in that order; junction bases with no gene match: 2. CDR3 size: 15 residues. Germline CDR1 and CDR2: GTSNPN and SVGIG (reference sequence). The CDR3 region is CAWSVGQASGNTIYF. Here the CDR3 DNA reads TGTGCCTGGAGTGTAGGACAGGCCTCTGGAAACACCATATATTTT.

The rearrangement links TRBV10-1 to TRBJ2-5; 8 bases line up with TRBD1. The CDR3 extends over 15 amino acids. V gave up 3 bases and J gave up 1 base; unmatched junction bases: 4. Germline V gene lookup returns CDR1 WNHNN and CDR2 SYGVQD (reference sequence). CDR3 in DNA: TGCGCCAGCAGTGACCTCGGACAGGGCCAAGAGACCCAGTACTTC. Protein: CASSDLGQGQETQYF.

The chain combines TRBV6-5 with TRBJ1-2; D is unclear. Germline V CDR1 and CDR2: MNHEY, SVGAGI. This CDR3 spans 12 amino acids. The V gene lost 6 bases and the J gene lost 4 bases, with 9 bases spanning the gap. This CDR3 reads CASSDGGYGYTF. The CDR3 DNA reads as TGTGCCAGCAGCGACGGAGGCTATGGCTACACCTTC.

Ten or more counts support this clone. The V gene is TRBV6-4, the J gene TRBJ2-1, with D perhaps TRBD1 (5 bases). This CDR3 has 14 amino acids. Germline CDR1 is MRHNA and CDR2 is SNTAGT. The ends were cut back, 0 bases at V and 2 bases at J, with 5 bases in the middle. CDR3 nucleotides: TGTGCCAGCAGTGACTCGGACACCTACAATGAGCAGTTCTTC. This encodes CASSDSDTYNEQFF.

The chain carries TRBV14 and TRBJ1-2; TRBD1 aligns across 10 bases. Germline CDR1 reads SGHDN; CDR2 reads FVKESK. Trimming at V came to 9 bases and at J to 3 bases, leaving 4 bases not matched to a gene. The CDR3 spans 13 residues. As DNA, the CDR3 is TGTGCCAGAGGGACAGGGGCCTACTATGGCTACACCTTC. This codes for CARGTGAYYGYTF.

This chain links TRBV19 with TRBJ1-1; tentative D call: TRBD1 (6 bases). Trimming cost V 4 bases and J 1 base, with 10 bases left between them. From germline, CDR1 is LNHDA and CDR2 SQIVND (reference sequence). The CDR3 covers 14 residues. CDR3 in DNA: TGTGCCAGTAGTACCGGACAGAAGAACACTGAAGCTTTCTTT. Its translation is CASSTGQKNTEAFF.

The V gene is TRBV2, the J gene TRBJ2-5; weak D call: TRBD2 (6 bases). The V end lost 4 bases, the J end lost 1 base, and 7 bases lay between the germline ends. This CDR3 region has 13 residues. CDR1 and CDR2 (germline): SNHLY, FYNNEI. The CDR3 DNA reads TGTGCCAGCAGTGGGGGGGTCCAAGAGACCCAGTACTTC. Amino acids: CASSGGVQETQYF.

V is TRBV24-1 and J is TRBJ1-2; the match to TRBD1 covers 11 bases. The J segment lost 3 bases and the V segment lost 3 bases, leaving 5 bases of the junction unmatched. This CDR3 spans 16 amino acids. Germline CDR1 is KGHDR and CDR2 is SFDVKD. The CDR3 protein is CATSDGQGAVDYGYTF. The CDR3, as DNA: TGTGCCACCAGTGATGGACAGGGGGCGGTTGACTATGGCTACACCTTC.

V gene TRBV7-3 combines with J gene TRBJ2-1, with 9 bases identical to TRBD2. Germline CDR1 SGHTA, CDR2 FQGTGA. With V trimmed by 1 base and J by 7 bases, 14 bases remained unmatched. The CDR3 spans 18 residues. CDR3 region: CASSLNPAGGRSGNEQFF. For the CDR3, the DNA is TGTGCCAGCAGCTTAAACCCAGCGGGAGGTCGGTCGGGGAATGAGCAGTTCTTC.

V is TRBV7-6 and J is TRBJ2-5; D uncertain. From germline, CDR1 is SGHVS and CDR2 FNYEAQ. CDR3 length: 12 residues. V lost 4 bases and J lost 5, with 8 bases in between. The DNA for the CDR3 is TGTGCCAGCAGCTCACTCGGGGAGACCCAGTACTTC. Encoded protein: CASSSLGETQYF.

The chain is built from TRBV7-8 and TRBJ1-5; TRBD1 matches at 7 bases. This CDR3 contains 14 residues. The V and J ends lost 5 bases and 4 bases, in that order; junction bases with no gene match: 5. Germline V CDR1 and CDR2: SGHVS, FQNEAQ. CDR3 loop: CASSPGTVNQPQHF. CDR3 coding DNA: TGTGCCAGCAGCCCCGGGACAGTAAATCAGCCCCAGCATTTT.

CDR3 sequence (DNA): TGTGCCAGCAGCTTGGTTCGGGGGGAAGAGACCCAGTACTTC. Its protein is CASSLVRGEETQYF. The chain is built from TRBV5-5 and TRBJ2-5; 7 bases agree with TRBD2. V gave up 0 bases and J gave up 3 bases; unmatched junction bases: 2. Germline lookup yields CDR1 SGHKS and CDR2 YYEKEE (reference sequence). This CDR3 is 14 amino acids long.

In this sample, this clone turned up a few times. The CDR3: CASSFRGPPETQYF. CDR3 in DNA: TGTGCCAGCAGCTTCAGGGGGCCCCCAGAGACCCAGTACTTC. The gene calls are TRBV6-5 and TRBJ2-5, with 8 nucleotides matching TRBD1. The ends lost 6 bases at V and 4 bases at J; junction bases unmatched: 7. The CDR3 covers 14 residues. Germline V lookup: CDR1 MNHEY, CDR2 SVGAGI.

This chain joins TRBV10-2 and TRBJ1-3; perhaps TRBD1 as D (5 bases). The CDR3 is made up of 12 amino acids. V was cut by 4 bases and J by 8 bases, with 9 bases left in between. CDR1 and CDR2 (germline): WSHSY, SAAADI. The CDR3 sequence is CASSVGGHTIYF. The CDR3 DNA is TGCGCCAGCAGTGTCGGGGGACACACCATATATTTT.

The chain joins TRBV5-6 to TRBJ1-2; TRBD1 agrees at 7 bases. Germline values: CDR1 SGHDT, CDR2 YYEEEE. Germline trimming cut 3 bases from V and 8 bases from J; bases unmatched to any gene: 10. This CDR3 is 14 amino acids long. The CDR3: CASSWPGTVEGYTF. CDR3 coding DNA: TGTGCCAGCAGCTGGCCCGGGACAGTCGAAGGCTACACCTTC.

This rearrangement joins TRBV7-6 to TRBJ1-2; perhaps TRBD1 as D (6 bases). This CDR3 is built from 15 residues. The V and J ends lost 1 base and 8 bases respectively, with 17 bases between them. Germline values: CDR1 SGHVS, CDR2 FNYEAQ. The DNA for the CDR3 is TGTGCCAGCAGCTTAGAGTCACAGGGTTCATGGGGCTACACCTTC. Its protein is CASSLESQGSWGYTF.

The J gene is TRBJ2-1, the V gene TRBV18, with 7 bases that match TRBD2. The CDR3 sequence is 14 residues long. Germline loops: CDR1 KGHSH, CDR2 LQKENI. V shed 5 bases and J 6 bases; nucleotides not matched to a gene: 7. CDR3 nucleotide sequence: TGTGCCAGCTCAGGGAGTCAGCGGGGCAATGAGCAGTTCTTC. Translating gives CASSGSQRGNEQFF.

The chain recombines TRBV7-9 with TRBJ1-1, with no clear D. Trimming shortened V by 4 bases and J by 2 bases, and 11 bases separated the two germline ends. Germline CDR1 is SEHNR and CDR2 is FQNEAQ (reference sequence). CDR3 length: 14 residues. CDR3 loop: CASSSTPPNTEAFF. CDR3 nucleotide sequence: TGTGCCAGCAGCTCGACTCCGCCAAACACTGAAGCTTTCTTT.

The V call is TRBV19, the J call TRBJ1-1; 11 nucleotides agree with TRBD1. The trim removed 9 bases at V and 4 bases at J, leaving 7 bases unmatched. The CDR3 is 14 amino acids. Germline-derived CDR1 and CDR2 are LNHDA and SQIVND (reference sequence). The CDR3 DNA reads TGTGCCAGCGAGCCGGGACAGGGGGGCACTGAAGCTTTCTTT. Translated: CASEPGQGGTEAFF. The whole variable domain, remainder taken from reference TRBV19 and TRBJ1-1, is DGGITQSPKYLFRKEGQNVTLSCEQNLNHDAMYWYRQDPGQGLRLIYYSQIVNDFQKGDIAEGYSVSREKKESFPLTVTSAQKNPTAFYLCASEPGQGGTEAFFGQGTRLTVV.

The chain recombines TRBV2 with TRBJ1-1, with TRBD1 as a possible D gene (5 bases). In germline, CDR1 is SNHLY, CDR2 FYNNEI. The CDR3 is 15 residues long. V shed 7 bases and J shed 8 bases, with 23 bases lying between them. The CDR3 sequence is CASMPSLGHPAEAFF. The DNA of the CDR3 is TGTGCCAGCATGCCCAGCCTAGGACACCCGGCAGAAGCTTTCTTT.